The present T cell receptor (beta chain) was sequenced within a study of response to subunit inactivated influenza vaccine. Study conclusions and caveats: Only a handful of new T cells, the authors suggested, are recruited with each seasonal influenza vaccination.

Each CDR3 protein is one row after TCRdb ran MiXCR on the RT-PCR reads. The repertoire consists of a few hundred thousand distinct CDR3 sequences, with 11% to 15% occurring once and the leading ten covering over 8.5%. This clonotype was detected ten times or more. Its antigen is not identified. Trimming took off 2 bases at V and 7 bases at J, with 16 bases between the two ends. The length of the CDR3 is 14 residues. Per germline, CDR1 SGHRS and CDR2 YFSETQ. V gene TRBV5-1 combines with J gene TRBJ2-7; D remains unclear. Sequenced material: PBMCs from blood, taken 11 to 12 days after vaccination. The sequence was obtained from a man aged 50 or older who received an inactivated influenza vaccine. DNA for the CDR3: TGCGCCAGCAGCTTAAATGGCCCCCCGGTGGAGCAGTACTTC. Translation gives CASSLNGPPVEQYF.